The following is a TCR beta chain sequence with its context. The study recruited people aged about 18 to 95 years across approximately 24 US areas. Cohort 3 donors were reported recovered after two negative PCRs, clearance, or symptom resolution. CDR1 and CDR2 from the germline V gene are SGHRS and YFSETQ. The trim removed 0 bases at V and 5 bases at J, leaving 16 bases unmatched. The CDR3 has 18 residues. This entry belongs to a study of blood T cell repertoires in COVID-19. The wider study: The cDNA or gDNA used as material had been derived from T cells, B-cell-depleted T cells, or PBMCs.

Clones were read by immunoSEQ multiplex PCR, and TCRdb kept only the in-frame ones, dropping some. Among over 120,000 clones, approximately 90% were seen once, and the ten largest hold approximately 4.3%. The sequencing input was PBMCs or T cells enriched from blood (not recorded which). The V gene is TRBV5-1, the J gene TRBJ2-5; 7 bases map to TRBD1. This sequence originates from a man in his fifties who had recovered from COVID-19. The CDR3 here is CASSLAGRQGLIRETQYF. The CDR3 DNA sequence: TGCGCCAGCAGCTTGGCGGGGAGACAGGGCCTCATTAGGGAGACCCAGTACTTC. Filled out from reference TRBV5-1 and TRBJ2-5, the complete variable domain reads KAGVTQTPRYLIKTRGQQVTLSCSPISGHRSVSWYQQTPGQGLQFLFEYFSETQRNKGNFPGRFSGRQFSNSRSEMNVSTLELGDSALYLCASSLAGRQGLIRETQYFGPGTRLLVL.